The 16 T cell receptor beta chains below all came from one sample that was sequenced in a study of T cell repertoires in ileal Crohn's disease. TCRdb keeps only in-frame clones here, not all; method: immunoSEQ multiplex PCR. The repertoire consists of some 15,000 clones, with about 75% occurring once and the leading ten covering 5.3%. The material sequenced was ileal tissue. The source is an adult with Crohn's disease.

This clone was counted once. The chain couples TRBV2 to TRBJ1-1; 7 bases are shared with TRBD1. This CDR3 spans 13 amino acids. Germline V lookup: CDR1 SNHLY, CDR2 FYNNEI. V shed 5 bases, J shed 2 bases, and the junction held 2 bases outside the gene matches. CDR3: CASSRQGNTEAFF. For the CDR3, the DNA is TGTGCCAGCAGTCGACAGGGTAACACTGAAGCTTTCTTT.

V and J are TRBV6-1 and TRBJ2-7; 9 nucleotides agree with TRBD1. V lost 3 bases, J lost 2 bases, and 8 bases stayed unmatched. CDR1 is MNHNS and CDR2 is SASEGT in the germline V gene. There are 16 residues in the CDR3. The chain's CDR3 is CASSDRDRGFAYEQYF. The DNA of the CDR3 is TGTGCCAGCAGTGACCGAGACAGGGGGTTCGCCTACGAGCAGTACTTC.

The CDR3 DNA follows: TGTGCCAGCAGCCAAGGGACAAACCCTGAAGCTTTCTTT. Its protein is CASSQGTNPEAFF. The rearrangement uses TRBV7-9 and TRBJ1-1; possible D gene TRBD1, 6 bases. With 5 bases removed from V and 6 bases from J, the gap between germline ends came to 13 bases. This CDR3 spans 13 amino acids. The V gene's germline CDR1 is SEHNR and CDR2 FQNEAQ (reference sequence).

On this clone: The same CDR3 is also encoded by other DNA sequences in this sample. This chain uses TRBV27 with TRBJ1-2, with D tentatively TRBD1 (6 bases). Germline V gives CDR1 MNHEY, CDR2 SMNVEV (reference sequence). This CDR3 comprises 13 residues. The V end was cut by 6 bases, the J end by 2 bases, with 10 bases between. CDR3 residues: CASSLGQNYGYTF. The CDR3, as DNA: TGTGCCAGCAGCCTCGGACAGAACTATGGCTACACCTTC.

With regard to this clone: Distinct nucleotide sequences in the sample also encode this CDR3. The chain has TRBV5-6 and TRBJ1-2, with TRBD1 matching over 10 bases. The germline V gene encodes CDR1 SGHDT and CDR2 YYEEEE. The CDR3 consists of 14 residues. Germline trimming cut 0 bases from V and 6 bases from J; bases unmatched to any gene: 2. CDR3 sequence reads: CASSLGTGGNGYTF. The CDR3 bases are TGTGCCAGCAGCTTGGGGACAGGGGGAAATGGCTACACCTTC.

The sample holds a few counts of this clone. The V gene is TRBV5-1, the J gene TRBJ2-1, with 10 bases that match TRBD2. The CDR3 loop spans 15 amino acids. CDR1 and CDR2 from the germline V gene are SGHRS and YFSETQ. Unmatched junction bases numbered 5, after V lost 2 bases and J lost 6 bases. CDR3 sequence reads: CASSFKGLAANEQFF. The CDR3 DNA is TGCGCCAGCAGCTTCAAAGGACTAGCGGCCAATGAGCAGTTCTTC.

The chain links TRBV2 to TRBJ1-1; TRBD1 agrees at 7 bases. This CDR3 spans 15 amino acids. The V and J ends lost 5 bases and 3 bases, in that order; junction bases with no gene match: 9. Germline lookup yields CDR1 SNHLY and CDR2 FYNNEI. CDR3 nucleotide sequence: TGTGCCAGCAGTCCGGGACAGCCTCGGGACACTGAAGCTTTCTTT. Its protein is CASSPGQPRDTEAFF.

The chain carries TRBV19 and TRBJ2-1, with D perhaps matching TRBD2 (6 bases). Trimming cost V 1 base and J 7 bases, with 20 bases left between them. The CDR3 extends over 17 amino acids. Germline CDR1 reads LNHDA; CDR2 reads SQIVND (reference sequence). The CDR3 region is CASSIAVGGIALNEQFF. The CDR3 nucleotides are TGTGCCAGTAGTATAGCCGTTGGCGGGATTGCCCTAAATGAGCAGTTCTTC.

The chain combines TRBV20-1 with TRBJ1-1; D is unresolved. Germline assignment: CDR1 DFQATT and CDR2 SNEGSKA (reference sequence). This CDR3 comprises 10 residues. Between the trimmed V and J ends, which lost 5 bases and 6 bases, there was a span of 7 bases. The CDR3 coding sequence is TGCAGTGCTCCGGTGGCTGAAGCTTTCTTT. Amino acids: CSAPVAEAFF.

In this sample, this clone turned up a few times. The gene calls are TRBV19 and TRBJ2-3, with TRBD1 identical over 10 bases. Germline values: CDR1 LNHDA, CDR2 SQIVND (reference sequence). The ends lost 5 bases at V and 2 bases at J; junction bases unmatched: 4. This CDR3 has 15 residues. CDR3 DNA sequence: TGTGCCAGTAGTTGGACAGGGGGTCACACAGATACGCAGTATTTT. Translating it yields CASSWTGGHTDTQYF.

CDR3 residues: CAISESRSPGIQAYEQYF. Here the CDR3 DNA reads TGTGCCATCAGTGAGTCTAGGTCGCCGGGCATACAGGCCTACGAGCAGTACTTC. This chain connects TRBV10-3 to TRBJ2-7; D possibly corresponds to TRBD1 (5 bases). The germline CDR1 and CDR2 sequences are ENHRY and SYGVKD. V was cut by 0 bases and J by 2 bases, with 20 bases left in between. This CDR3 has 18 amino acids.

The chain combines TRBV25-1 with TRBJ2-2, with unresolved D. V was clipped by 7 bases and J by 3 bases, with 9 bases between them. CDR3 length: 13 amino acids. Germline loops: CDR1 MGHDK, CDR2 SYGVNS. The CDR3 loop reads CASKRVDTGELFF. In DNA, the CDR3 is TGTGCCAGCAAACGAGTCGACACCGGGGAGCTGTTTTTT.

This chain uses TRBV28 with TRBJ1-1; the D gene is possibly TRBD1 (6 bases). The CDR3 totals 15 residues. The germline gives CDR1 MDHEN, CDR2 SYDVKM. The V and J ends lost 4 bases and 3 bases respectively, with 15 bases between them. The CDR3 sequence: CASSSAGEGYTEAFF. The CDR3 region has the DNA TGTGCCAGCAGTTCGGCAGGGGAAGGGTACACTGAAGCTTTCTTT.

V usage is TRBV15 and J usage is TRBJ2-7, with 9 bases lining up with TRBD1. Germline-derived CDR1 and CDR2 are LNHNV and YYDKDF (reference sequence). The CDR3 loop spans 16 amino acids. With 0 bases clipped from V and 1 base from J, the junction kept 4 bases outside the gene matches. CDR3 nucleotide sequence: TGTGCCACCAGCAGAGATGCCGGGACAGGGTCCTACGAGCAGTACTTC. Its protein product is CATSRDAGTGSYEQYF. Full variable domain (rest looked up from reference TRBV15 and TRBJ2-7): DAMVIQNPRYQVTQFGKPVTLSCSQTLNHNVMYWYQQKSSQAPKLLFHYYDKDFNNEADTPDNFQSRRPNTSFCFLDIRSPGLGDTAMYLCATSRDAGTGSYEQYFGPGTRLTVT.

The V call is TRBV14, the J call TRBJ1-6, with TRBD1 as a possible D gene (6 bases). Trimming took off 4 bases at V and 0 bases at J, with 13 bases between the two ends. The length of the CDR3 is 17 residues. Per the germline V gene, CDR1 is SGHDN and CDR2 is FVKESK. The CDR3 loop is CASSPAQGSSYNSPLHF. The CDR3 nucleotides read TGTGCCAGCAGCCCTGCCCAGGGGAGCTCCTATAATTCACCCCTCCACTTT.

This chain links TRBV7-8 with TRBJ2-7; no clear D. Trimming left V 3 bases short and J 3 bases short, with 9 bases between. The CDR3 is made up of 13 amino acids. The germline gives CDR1 SGHVS, CDR2 FQNEAQ. Here the CDR3 DNA reads TGTGCCAGCAGCTTTGGCCAGATCTACGAGCAGTACTTC. It translates to CASSFGQIYEQYF.